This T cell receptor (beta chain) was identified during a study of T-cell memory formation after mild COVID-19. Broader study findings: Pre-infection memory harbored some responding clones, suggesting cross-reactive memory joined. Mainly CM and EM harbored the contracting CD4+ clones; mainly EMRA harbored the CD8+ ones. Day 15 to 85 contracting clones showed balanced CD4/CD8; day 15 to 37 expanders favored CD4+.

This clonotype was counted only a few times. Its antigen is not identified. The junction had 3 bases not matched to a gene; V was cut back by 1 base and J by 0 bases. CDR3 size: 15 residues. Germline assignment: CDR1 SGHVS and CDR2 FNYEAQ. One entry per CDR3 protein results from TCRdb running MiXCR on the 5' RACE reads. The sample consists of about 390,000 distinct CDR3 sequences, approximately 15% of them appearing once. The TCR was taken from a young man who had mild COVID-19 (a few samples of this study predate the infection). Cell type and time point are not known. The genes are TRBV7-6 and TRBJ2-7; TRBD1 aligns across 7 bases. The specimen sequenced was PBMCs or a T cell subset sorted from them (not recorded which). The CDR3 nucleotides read TGTGCCAGCAGCTTAGAGGGGGCCAGCTCCTACGAGCAGTACTTC. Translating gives CASSLEGASSYEQYF.